One sample yielded the 15 T cell receptor beta chains listed below, sequenced in a study of cytomegalovirus exposure and HLA in healthy donors. It was with 60 Vbeta and 13 Jbeta primers that the PCR ran. Produced via immunoSEQ multiplex PCR; TCRdb's table is partial and in-frame only. This table holds fewer than 100,000 clones. Sequencing was done on a sample of PBMCs. Receptor source: a man aged 50-60 years in good health and CMV-seronegative.

This rearrangement joins TRBV25-1 to TRBJ1-5, with a possible D match to TRBD1 (5 bases). The V and J ends lost 8 bases and 3 bases respectively, with 17 bases between them. Germline CDR1 is MGHDK and CDR2 is SYGVNS. The CDR3 runs to 15 residues. Here the CDR3 reads CASGDSRATNQPQHF. For the CDR3, the DNA is TGTGCCAGCGGGGATAGCAGGGCTACCAATCAGCCCCAGCATTTT.

CDR3 in DNA: TGTGCCAGCAGCGAGCGGGGGTATACCGGGGAGCTGTTTTTT. Translated: CASSERGYTGELFF. The chain uses TRBV7-9 and TRBJ2-2; 8 nucleotides agree with TRBD2. The CDR3 is 14 residues long. The J segment lost 5 bases and the V segment lost 5 bases, leaving 4 bases of the junction unmatched. CDR1 and CDR2 (germline): SEHNR, FQNEAQ (reference sequence).

This chain uses TRBV18 with TRBJ2-1; TRBD2 aligns across 8 bases. The CDR3 consists of 17 residues. The junction had 11 bases not matched to a gene; V was cut back by 4 bases and J by 3 bases. The germline gives CDR1 KGHSH, CDR2 LQKENI. CDR3 loop: CASSRSVRGGVYNEQFF. CDR3 DNA: TGTGCCAGCTCACGCTCCGTCCGGGGGGGAGTCTACAATGAGCAGTTCTTC.

The rearrangement links TRBV19 to TRBJ2-5; D perhaps matches TRBD1 (5 bases). This CDR3 region has 13 residues. Trimming took off 0 bases at V and 4 bases at J, with 6 bases between the two ends. The germline V gene has CDR1 LNHDA and CDR2 SQIVND (reference sequence). The CDR3 here is CASSIDDRETQYF. The CDR3 nucleotides read TGTGCCAGTAGTATAGATGACAGAGAGACCCAGTACTTC.

The rearrangement joins TRBV7-6 to TRBJ2-1; possible D gene TRBD2, 7 bases. Trimming stripped 1 base from V and 9 bases from J, with 19 bases between. The CDR3 consists of 16 residues. Germline CDR1 SGHVS, CDR2 FNYEAQ. CDR3 sequence: CASSLGTGGSPGEQFF. The CDR3 DNA is TGTGCCAGCAGCTTAGGGACGGGGGGCAGTCCGGGTGAGCAGTTCTTC.

The rearrangement uses TRBV18 and TRBJ2-1; a possible D gene is TRBD1 (5 bases). The CDR3 sequence is 15 residues long. The V end lost 3 bases, the J end lost 2 bases, and 11 bases lay between the germline ends. Germline lookup yields CDR1 KGHSH and CDR2 LQKENI. The CDR3 is CASSPPGLPYNEQFF. DNA for the CDR3: TGTGCCAGCTCACCCCCAGGGTTACCCTACAATGAGCAGTTCTTC.

V and J are TRBV6-5 and TRBJ2-1; D perhaps matches TRBD2 (5 bases). The CDR3 loop spans 13 amino acids. Between the trimmed V and J ends, which lost 2 bases and 8 bases, there was a span of 10 bases. The germline CDR1 and CDR2 sequences are MNHEY and SVGAGI. For the CDR3, the DNA is TGTGCCAGCAGTTACGCCGAGGGCTATGAGCAGTTCTTC. As protein: CASSYAEGYEQFF.

The V call is TRBV7-9, the J call TRBJ2-5; possible D gene TRBD1, 5 bases. The CDR3 is 17 residues long. V was trimmed by 6 bases and J by 5 bases, leaving 25 bases between them. In germline, CDR1 is SEHNR, CDR2 FQNEAQ (reference sequence). The CDR3 region has the DNA TGTGCCAGCAGTGAGGAATCAGGGATCATCGTCGACGAGACCCAGTACTTC. Translated: CASSEESGIIVDETQYF.

The chain has TRBV2 and TRBJ1-1; D is unresolved. CDR3 length: 17 amino acids. Trimming took 5 bases from V and 3 from J, leaving 22 bases between them. Germline CDR1 is SNHLY and CDR2 is FYNNEI. CDR3 amino acids: CASSPRDQWRGDTEAFF. The CDR3 DNA follows: TGTGCCAGCAGTCCGCGCGACCAGTGGCGAGGTGACACTGAAGCTTTCTTT.

This sequence joins TRBV6-5 and TRBJ2-7, with D perhaps matching TRBD2 (6 bases). The CDR3 is 16 residues long. Looked up from germline, CDR1 is MNHEY and CDR2 is SVGAGI. Deletions cut 0 bases from V and 2 bases from J, with 14 bases between. CDR3 sequence: CASSYSGGASAYEQYF. CDR3 nucleotide sequence: TGTGCCAGCAGTTACTCTGGCGGGGCCAGCGCCTACGAGCAGTACTTC.

J is TRBJ2-2 and V is TRBV2, with D possibly matching TRBD2 (5 bases). Trimming cost V 0 bases and J 7 bases, with 15 bases left between them. The CDR3 contains 16 residues. CDR1 is SNHLY and CDR2 is FYNNEI in the germline V gene. CDR3 amino acids: CASSEARRALDGELFF. DNA for the CDR3: TGTGCCAGCAGTGAAGCCCGGCGGGCCCTGGACGGGGAGCTGTTTTTT.

The chain combines TRBV5-1 with TRBJ2-7; 9 bases are shared with TRBD1. This CDR3 spans 13 amino acids. J gave up 5 bases and V 4 bases, and 4 bases lay outside the gene matches. Germline loops: CDR1 SGHRS, CDR2 YFSETQ. CDR3 sequence (DNA): TGCGCCAGCAGCCCTAGGACAGGGGACGAGCAGTACTTC. The encoded protein is CASSPRTGDEQYF.

The V and J genes are TRBV5-8 and TRBJ2-5; 9 bases are shared with TRBD2. The CDR3 covers 13 residues. The germline gives CDR1 SGHTS, CDR2 YDEGEE. The V and J ends lost 3 bases and 5 bases, in that order; junction bases with no gene match: 2. In nucleotides, the CDR3 is TGTGCCAGCAGCTCCGGGACTAGCGAGACCCAGTACTTC. Translation gives CASSSGTSETQYF.

This chain joins TRBV2 and TRBJ2-1; 9 nucleotides match TRBD2. Trimming removed 10 bases from V and 2 bases from J; junction bases left unmatched: 15. The CDR3 has 17 amino acids. Germline values: CDR1 SNHLY, CDR2 FYNNEI. CDR3 nucleotide sequence: TGTGCCACCGGTGGCGGAAAAGCGGGGGGAGCCTACAATGAGCAGTTCTTC. Translated: CATGGGKAGGAYNEQFF. The whole variable domain, filled in from reference TRBV2 and TRBJ2-1, reads EPEVTQTPSHQVTQMGQEVILRCVPISNHLYFYWYRQILGQKVEFLVSFYNNEISEKSEIFDDQFSVERPDGSNFTLKIRSTKLEDSAMYFCATGGGKAGGAYNEQFFGPGTRLTVL.

This chain uses TRBV7-3 with TRBJ2-7; 7 bases match TRBD1. Germline CDR1 SGHTA, CDR2 FQGTGA. This CDR3 is built from 15 residues. V lost 2 bases, J lost 5 bases, and 9 bases stayed unmatched. This chain's CDR3 is CASSLEQGIWDEQYF. CDR3 sequence (DNA): TGTGCCAGCAGCTTAGAACAGGGGATTTGGGACGAGCAGTACTTC.